Listed below are T cell receptor beta chains from one sample, sequenced in a study of technical replicates of blood from several donors. Clones were sequenced by immunoSEQ multiplex PCR, and TCRdb holds only the in-frame ones, with some missing. This repertoire shows more than 65,000 clones, 70% to 90% found once; its top ten account for around 3.9%. What was sequenced was PBMCs. These receptors were obtained from a human donor in good health. Some clones in this sample may be carry-over from other donors' samples. CDR3s include the opening cysteine and the closing phenylalanine or tryptophan. Fields, in order: V gene, clone size, D gene, J gene, CDR3 protein, CDR3 DNA. The D gene is left open where the match is weak. Only part of the rows carry a size: once, few, many, or a class if the clone is expanded.

>TRBV7-2|-|-|TRBJ1-5
CASSQEAIVFNQPQHF
TGTGCCAGCAGCCAGGAGGCCATCGTTTTCAATCAGCCCCAGCATTTT
>TRBV2|-|-|TRBJ2-7
CASLKPSYEQYF
TGTGCCAGCTTAAAACCGAGTTACGAGCAGTACTTC
>TRBV15|-|-|TRBJ2-4
CASGGPRGKNIQYF
TGTGCCAGCGGAGGGCCGCGTGGCAAAAACATTCAGTACTTC
>TRBV30|-|TRBD1|TRBJ2-7
CAWSVTGGINEQYF
TGTGCCTGGAGTGTGACAGGGGGAATCAACGAGCAGTACTTC
>TRBV11-2|-|-|TRBJ1-1
CASSSDLGGDTEAFF
TGTGCCAGCAGCTCCGACCTAGGGGGGGACACTGAAGCTTTCTTT
>TRBV29-1|-|-|TRBJ2-7
CSVPSQGRGAYEQYF
TGCAGCGTCCCCTCCCAGGGTCGCGGGGCCTACGAGCAGTACTTC
>TRBV6-1|-|TRBD1|TRBJ2-5
CASSDFGQGTTQYF
TGTGCCAGCAGTGATTTTGGACAGGGGACGACCCAGTACTTC
>TRBV9|-|-|TRBJ1-1
CASSVARGGTEAFF
TGTGCCAGCAGCGTAGCCAGAGGGGGCACTGAAGCTTTCTTT
>TRBV5-1|-|-|TRBJ2-5
CASRPPSSETQYF
TGCGCCAGCCGGCCCCCTAGCTCGGAGACCCAGTACTTC
>TRBV6-5|few|TRBD1|TRBJ1-1
CASRITGGYAFF
TGTGCCAGCAGGATCACAGGGGGTTACGCTTTCTTT
>TRBV28|-|-|TRBJ1-2
CASSLPDRHGYTF
TGTGCCAGCAGTCTACCCGATCGACACGGCTACACCTTC
>TRBV9|-|-|TRBJ1-5
CASSVAQDLGPQHF
TGTGCCAGCAGCGTAGCGCAGGATCTCGGGCCCCAGCATTTT
>TRBV7-9|few|-|TRBJ2-2
CASSLGPHAGELFF
TGTGCCAGCAGCTTGGGGCCCCATGCCGGGGAGCTGTTTTTT
>TRBV4-1|-|TRBD1|TRBJ1-1
CASSLETGGFLGRTEAFF
TGCGCCAGCAGCCTAGAGACAGGGGGCTTCCTAGGGCGCACTGAAGCTTTCTTT
>TRBV2|-|-|TRBJ2-7
CASSESGNSYEQYF
TGTGCCAGCAGTGAATCGGGGAACTCCTACGAGCAGTACTTC
>TRBV15|-|-|TRBJ1-1
CATSRDLEVSDEAFF
TGTGCCACCAGCAGAGATTTAGAAGTATCTGATGAAGCTTTCTTT
>TRBV12-5|-|-|TRBJ2-7
CASGFGLGLYEQYF
TGTGCTAGTGGTTTTGGACTCGGTTTGTACGAGCAGTACTTC
>TRBV7-8|-|TRBD1|TRBJ1-2
CASSPGQGSYTF
TGTGCCAGCAGCCCCGGACAGGGAAGCTACACCTTC
>TRBV5-1|-|TRBD1|TRBJ1-2
CASSLVGQGAHFYGYTF
TGCGCCAGCAGCTTGGTGGGACAGGGAGCCCACTTCTATGGCTACACCTTC
>TRBV29-1|many|-|TRBJ1-5
CSSGRNSNQPQHF
TGCAGCAGCGGACGGAACAGCAATCAGCCCCAGCATTTT
>TRBV18|-|-|TRBJ2-3
CASSPRDLGTDTQYF
TGTGCCAGCTCACCTAGGGACTTAGGCACAGATACGCAGTATTTT
>TRBV6-5|-|TRBD2|TRBJ2-1
CASAAGTYNEQFF
TGTGCCAGCGCAGCGGGGACCTACAATGAGCAGTTCTTC
>TRBV7-9|-|-|TRBJ2-7
CASSLGPRGDYEQYF
TGTGCCAGCAGCTTAGGGCCCAGGGGGGACTACGAGCAGTACTTC
>TRBV5-5|-|-|TRBJ1-2
CASSLAALGYGYTF
TGTGCCAGCAGCTTGGCCGCGCTCGGCTATGGCTACACCTTC
>TRBV27|-|-|TRBJ1-2
CASTNRQGSNYGYTF
TGTGCCAGCACTAACCGCCAGGGAAGCAACTATGGCTACACCTTC
>TRBV7-9|-|-|TRBJ1-4
CASSQNPSNEKLFF
TGTGCCAGCAGCCAGAACCCTTCTAATGAAAAACTGTTTTTT
>TRBV5-4|once|TRBD2|TRBJ2-1
CASSPTSASYNEQFF
TGTGCCAGCAGCCCCACTAGCGCCTCCTACAATGAGCAGTTCTTC
>TRBV28|-|TRBD2|TRBJ2-7
CASSPLGSGGFYEQYF
TGTGCCAGCAGTCCCCTGGGTAGCGGGGGTTTCTACGAGCAGTACTTC